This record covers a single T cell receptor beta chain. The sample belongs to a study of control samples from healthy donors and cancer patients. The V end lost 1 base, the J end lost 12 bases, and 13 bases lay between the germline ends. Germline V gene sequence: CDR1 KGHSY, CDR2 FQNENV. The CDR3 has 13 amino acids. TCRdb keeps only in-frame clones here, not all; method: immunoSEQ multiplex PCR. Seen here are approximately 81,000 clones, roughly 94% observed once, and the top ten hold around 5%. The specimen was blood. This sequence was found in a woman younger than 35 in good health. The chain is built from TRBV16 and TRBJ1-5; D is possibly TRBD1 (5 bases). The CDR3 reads CASSQLRGADQHF. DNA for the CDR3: TGTGCCAGCAGCCAATTGCGGGGCGCGGACCAGCATTTT.